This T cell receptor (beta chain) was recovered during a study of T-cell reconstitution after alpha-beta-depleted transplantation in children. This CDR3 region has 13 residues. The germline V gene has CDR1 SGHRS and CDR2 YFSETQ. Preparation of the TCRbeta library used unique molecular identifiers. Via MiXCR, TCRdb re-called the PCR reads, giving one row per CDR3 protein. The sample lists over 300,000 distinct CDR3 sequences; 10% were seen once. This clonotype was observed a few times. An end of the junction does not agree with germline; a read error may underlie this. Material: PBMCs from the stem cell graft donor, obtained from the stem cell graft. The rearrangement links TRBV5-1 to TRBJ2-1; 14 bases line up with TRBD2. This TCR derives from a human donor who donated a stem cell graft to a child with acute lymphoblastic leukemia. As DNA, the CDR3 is TGCGCCAGCAGCTTGGCCGGGACTAGCGGGAGCCGCTTC. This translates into CASSLAGTSGSRF. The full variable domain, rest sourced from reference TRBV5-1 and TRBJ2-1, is KAGVTQTPRYLIKTRGQQVTLSCSPISGHRSVSWYQQTPGQGLQFLFEYFSETQRNKGNFPGRFSGRQFSNSRSEMNVSTLELGDSALYLCASSLAGTSGSRFGPGTRLTVL.